This T cell receptor beta chain was retrieved from a study of blood T cell repertoires in COVID-19. Background on the study: From T cells, B-cell-depleted T cells, or PBMCs came the material, which was cDNA or gDNA.

The V gene's germline CDR1 is SGHRS and CDR2 YFSETQ. The CDR3 has 14 amino acids. V was pared by 3 bases and J by 6 bases, with 13 bases between. Measured with immunoSEQ multiplex PCR; TCRdb has only the in-frame clones, and not every one. Seen here are over 250,000 clones, about nine tenths observed once, and the top ten hold 2.2%. The specimen sequenced was peripheral blood. The TCR comes from a man between 50 and 59 years old with acute or convalescent COVID-19. The chain carries TRBV5-1 and TRBJ1-3; D remains ambiguous. CDR3 protein: CASSYGVLENTIYF. DNA for the CDR3: TGCGCCAGCAGCTATGGAGTACTGGAAAACACCATATATTTT.